This T cell receptor beta chain was profiled in a study of T cells in Graves' hyperthyroidism and ophthalmopathy. Overall study findings and caveats: Most thyroid clonotypes expanded above 0.001 appeared in blood too.

Each 10 ml fresh peripheral blood draw supplied the PBMCs. The CDR3 is made up of 15 amino acids. Per germline, CDR1 LNHDA and CDR2 SQIVND (reference sequence). Unmatched junction bases numbered 7, after V lost 3 bases and J lost 2 bases. Worth noting for this clonotype: Its matching antigen is unknown.

Amplified TCR beta CDR3 regions derived from RNA transcripts. TCR CDR3 underwent first-round RT-PCR with the HTBI primer set. TCRdb re-derived calls from the multiplex PCR reads in MiXCR, one entry per CDR3 protein. The data contain about 590,000 distinct CDR3 sequences, more than 15% of them singletons. This receptor was obtained from a woman aged 30 to 39 with Graves' hyperthyroidism. The material sequenced was blood. This sequence joins TRBV19 and TRBJ2-7, with 7 bases identical to TRBD2. The CDR3 loop reads CASSIAPGGTYEQYF. In DNA, the CDR3 is TGTGCCAGTAGTATTGCTCCGGGAGGTACCTACGAGCAGTACTTC. Together with reference TRBV19 and TRBJ2-7, the CDR3 gives the full variable domain: DGGITQSPKYLFRKEGQNVTLSCEQNLNHDAMYWYRQDPGQGLRLIYYSQIVNDFQKGDIAEGYSVSREKKESFPLTVTSAQKNPTAFYLCASSIAPGGTYEQYFGPGTRLTVT.